The clone carrying this T cell receptor (beta chain) was recorded at least ten times. Its specificity is unknown. The data were obtained in a study of metastatic and nonmetastatic thyroid tumors. Study details: Patients with malignant and benign thyroid disease provided blood and tumor or nodule tissue, whose repertoires were compared.

Every patient was untreated before thyroid surgery. Study results and caveats: Compared with benign nodules, malignant thyroid tumors were reported to have significantly higher TCR beta diversity in both blood and tumor.

With 8 bases clipped from V and 5 bases from J, the junction kept 2 bases outside the gene matches. The CDR3 loop spans 11 amino acids. From germline, CDR1 is LNHDA and CDR2 SQIVND (reference sequence). Per the authors' pipeline: To classify distant metastasis in papillary thyroid cancer, a model was built from CDR3 differences across clinicopathological groups. TCRdb re-called the PCR reads via MiXCR. TCRdb, not the authors, supplied the V and J calls. The table records about 40,000 clones, roughly a sixth of them present only once. The chain couples TRBV19 to TRBJ1-2; TRBD1 matches 7 bases. The specimen sequenced was blood. The receptor was isolated from a female donor with papillary thyroid cancer or a benign thyroid nodule (not recorded which). Some clones in this sample may be carry-over from other donors' samples. The CDR3 spells CASAQGYGYTF. The CDR3, as DNA: TGTGCCAGTGCACAGGGGTATGGCTACACCTTC.